This T cell receptor (beta chain) originates from a study of cytomegalovirus exposure and HLA in healthy donors. Both 60 Vbeta primers and 13 Jbeta primers went into the PCR. This table comes from immunoSEQ multiplex PCR, and its TCRdb copy is limited to in-frame clones, with some not included. The data contain 150,000 to 200,000 clones, about 78% of them seen just once; the ten biggest clones take up about 1.3%. The material sequenced was PBMCs. The clonotype originates from a male donor in good health and CMV-seronegative.

The CDR3 nucleotides read TGTGCCAGCTCATGGGGGACTTTAGGAACTGAAGCTTTCTTT. This sequence encodes CASSWGTLGTEAFF. The rearrangement uses TRBV6-5 and TRBJ1-1, with D maybe TRBD1 (5 bases). Germline V gene data show CDR1 as MNHEY and CDR2 as SVGAGI. The V end lost 8 bases, the J end lost 5 bases, and 18 bases lay between the germline ends. There are 14 residues in the CDR3.